Below, 10 T cell receptor beta chains from the same sample are listed, as sequenced in a study of identical twins. TCRdb reprocessed the 5' RACE reads with MiXCR, giving one entry per CDR3 protein. There are 400,000 to 550,000 distinct CDR3 sequences in the sample; more than 13% occur only once, and 0.95% to 1% lies in the top ten. The same specimen was also included in a second study, on yellow fever vaccine responses in identical twins.

The sequenced sample was CD4+ T cells sorted from blood. These receptors all stem from a young woman in good health.

This clonotype was seen many times. The chain has TRBV5-1 and TRBJ2-7, with TRBD1 matching over 8 bases. V shed 0 bases and J 3 bases; nucleotides not matched to a gene: 2. Germline CDR1 and CDR2: SGHRS and YFSETQ. The CDR3 covers 14 residues. The CDR3 sequence: CASSLGQGNYEQYF. The CDR3 bases are TGCGCCAGCAGCTTGGGACAGGGGAACTACGAGCAGTACTTC.

This rearrangement joins TRBV7-6 to TRBJ2-7; 9 positions match TRBD2. This CDR3 is 15 amino acids long. Germline CDR1 and CDR2: SGHVS and FNYEAQ. V lost 4 bases to trimming and J lost 2 bases; unmatched junction nucleotides: 6. The CDR3 coding sequence is TGTGCCAGCAGCTCCGGCGGGAGGGCGACCTACGAGCAGTACTTC. Protein sequence: CASSSGGRATYEQYF.

The chain is built from TRBV6-2 or TRBV6-3 and TRBJ2-7; no definite D call. The V end lost 6 bases, the J end lost 6 bases, and 15 bases lay between the germline ends. The CDR3 extends over 13 amino acids. The germline CDR1 and CDR2 sequences are MNHEY and SVGEGT. The CDR3, as DNA: TGTGCCAGCAGAGAAAGGAGAGGAAGCGAGCAGTACTTC. The encoded protein is CASRERRGSEQYF.

This clonotype was counted many times. The CDR3 region is CAISRTGNSPLHF. CDR3 DNA sequence: TGTGCCATCAGTAGGACAGGAAATTCACCCCTCCACTTT. V is TRBV10-3 and J is TRBJ1-6, with TRBD1 identical over 7 bases. The CDR3 is 13 residues long. V trimming: 5 bases; J trimming: 7 bases; junction bases outside the gene matches: 2. Germline CDR1 and CDR2: ENHRY and SYGVKD.

The CDR3 DNA is TGTGCCAGCAGTTATCCGGACATCCCCTACGAGCAGTACTTC. This codes for CASSYPDIPYEQYF. The rearrangement joins TRBV12-3 or TRBV12-4 to TRBJ2-7, with D possibly matching TRBD1 (5 bases). V shed 4 bases and J shed 2 bases, with 12 bases lying between them. The CDR3 has 14 residues.

The chain is built from TRBV6-2 or TRBV6-3 and TRBJ2-7; D is unclear. Germline assignment: CDR1 MNHEY and CDR2 SVGEGT. This CDR3 has 15 amino acids. Trimming shortened V by 0 bases and J by 3 bases, and 12 bases separated the two germline ends. The CDR3 protein is CASSYSGPSLYEQYF. CDR3 nucleotide sequence: TGTGCCAGCAGTTACTCGGGTCCCTCCCTCTACGAGCAGTACTTC.

This rearrangement joins TRBV15 to TRBJ2-5; tentative D call: TRBD1 (7 bases). The CDR3 length is 15 residues. The V and J ends lost 8 bases and 3 bases respectively, with 19 bases between them. Germline CDR1 and CDR2: LNHNV and YYDKDF (reference sequence). CDR3 in amino acids: CATGAGQKKKETQYF. In DNA, the CDR3 is TGTGCCACCGGTGCGGGACAGAAAAAGAAAGAGACCCAGTACTTC.

This clonotype was counted a few times. The chain recombines TRBV3-1 with TRBJ1-2; possibly TRBD1 for D (5 bases). The CDR3 sequence is 13 residues long. Germline assignment: CDR1 LGHDT and CDR2 YNNKEL (reference sequence). The V and J ends lost 1 base and 2 bases respectively, with 5 bases between them. The CDR3 nucleotides read TGTGCCAGCAGCCAAGGGGGGAACTATGGCTACACCTTC. Translating it yields CASSQGGNYGYTF.

The V call is TRBV28, the J call TRBJ2-3, with D tentatively TRBD2 (7 bases). V shed 5 bases and J shed 0 bases, with 21 bases lying between them. Germline CDR1 MDHEN, CDR2 SYDVKM. CDR3 length: 18 amino acids. The CDR3 region is CASSPLGGGGTSTDTQYF. CDR3 nucleotides: TGTGCCAGCAGTCCGCTCGGTGGGGGGGGGACAAGCACAGATACGCAGTATTTT.

V and J are TRBV20-1 and TRBJ2-7, with D possibly matching TRBD1 (5 bases). This CDR3 spans 15 amino acids. Germline CDR1 DFQATT, CDR2 SNEGSKA (reference sequence). Between the trimmed V and J ends, which lost 0 bases and 0 bases, there was a span of 12 bases. Written as DNA, the CDR3 is TGCAGTGCTAGAGAACCCCGGACACTCTCCTACGAGCAGTACTTC. It encodes CSAREPRTLSYEQYF.